This TCR beta chain stems from a study of human T cells and chemical hapten exposure. CDR3 length: 15 amino acids. With 5 bases removed from V and 0 bases from J, the gap between germline ends came to 13 bases. Germline V CDR1 and CDR2: SEHNR, FQNEAQ (reference sequence). Via MiXCR, TCRdb re-called the RACE reads, giving one row per CDR3 protein. The sample consists of some 91,000 distinct CDR3 sequences, 9.5% to 15% of them appearing once. Time point given: patch test 1, 2 weeks after DPC sensitization. This sample's treatment: therapeutic diphenylcyclopropenone sensitization with weekly scalp DPC. This clonotype was observed a handful of times.

The sequencing used whole blood, collected in connection with sensitization to the hapten diphenylcyclopropenone (DPC). J is TRBJ1-1 and V is TRBV7-9, with D perhaps matching TRBD1 (6 bases). The receptor's source is a middle-aged woman with alopecia areata. Some clones in this sample may be carry-over from other donors' samples. This CDR3 reads CASSPGGHVNTEAFF. The CDR3 DNA follows: TGTGCCAGCAGCCCCGGGGGACACGTGAACACTGAAGCTTTCTTT.